This is a list of T cell receptor beta chains from one sample in a study of blood T cell repertoires in COVID-19. Here immunoSEQ multiplex PCR was the method, and the copy in TCRdb shows in-frame clones only, minus some. The sample yields approximately 210,000 clones, roughly four fifths seen once. The sample comprised PBMCs or T cells enriched from blood (not recorded which). The receptor set was obtained from a man in his forties who had recovered from COVID-19. Each CDR3 is given with its conserved first and last residue. Each record gives: V gene, D gene, CDR3 length, J gene, CDR3 protein. D genes are given only for firm matches.

>TRBV28|TRBD2|16|TRBJ2-5
CASSPGLAGAEETQYF
>TRBV7-3|-|14|TRBJ2-3
CASSRLAGTDTQYF
>TRBV2|-|14|TRBJ1-6
CASRGTGRYSPLHF
>TRBV7-2|-|15|TRBJ1-4
CASSPRGGQQGKLFF
>TRBV5-1|TRBD1|14|TRBJ1-2
CASSLGDRGYGYTF
>TRBV7-9|-|11|TRBJ2-7
CASSPAYEQYF
>TRBV30|TRBD2|16|TRBJ2-2
CAWGIGTSGWTGKLFF
>TRBV3-1/TRBV3-2|TRBD2|15|TRBJ2-3
CASSGIAGVEDTQYF
>TRBV5-1|-|15|TRBJ1-6
CASSLHGGLNSPLHF
>TRBV28|TRBD1|16|TRBJ2-7
CASRTEGTGALYEQYF
>TRBV19|TRBD2|14|TRBJ2-3
CASSMRERGDTQYF
>TRBV7-6|-|15|TRBJ1-1
CASSENDRLNTEAFF
>TRBV5-1|-|13|TRBJ2-7
CASTPSPDYEQYF
>TRBV4-3|TRBD1|14|TRBJ2-3
CASSQGQGEDTQYF
>TRBV7-8|TRBD1|18|TRBJ2-6
CASSLGGQAYSGANVLTF
>TRBV5-1|-|14|TRBJ1-2
CASSLASGDYGYTF
>TRBV2|TRBD1|16|TRBJ1-5
CASSPGQGYSNQPQHF
>TRBV5-1|-|15|TRBJ2-5
CASSFLPGDQETQYF
>TRBV28|-|13|TRBJ1-2
CASSLNSYYGYTF
>TRBV9|TRBD2|16|TRBJ2-7
CASSVSGTSDPHEQYF
>TRBV19|TRBD2|16|TRBJ2-3
CASVPTTSGLGSTQYF
>TRBV2|TRBD1|14|TRBJ1-5
CASSPGQGGQPQHF
>TRBV19|TRBD1|16|TRBJ1-5
CASSTPTGVSNQPQHF
>TRBV9|-|13|TRBJ1-2
CASSAGGDYGYTF
>TRBV29-1|-|13|TRBJ2-5
CTPIQGCRETQYF
>TRBV5-1|-|18|TRBJ1-1
CASSFRGGVAHMNTEAFF
>TRBV4-3|TRBD1|15|TRBJ2-3
CASSQGRQGADTQYF
>TRBV27|-|15|TRBJ1-5
CASSLRHYSNQPQHF
>TRBV6-5|-|15|TRBJ1-2
CASSYQPTANYGYTF
>TRBV30|-|17|TRBJ2-3
CAWSHLSRAGSTDTQYF
>TRBV28|TRBD1|17|TRBJ2-7
CASSHPQGGFHYGEQYF
>TRBV6-4|TRBD2|15|TRBJ2-1
CASSLGLAGVGEQFF
>TRBV2|TRBD2|15|TRBJ2-1
CASRTPGLAISEQFF